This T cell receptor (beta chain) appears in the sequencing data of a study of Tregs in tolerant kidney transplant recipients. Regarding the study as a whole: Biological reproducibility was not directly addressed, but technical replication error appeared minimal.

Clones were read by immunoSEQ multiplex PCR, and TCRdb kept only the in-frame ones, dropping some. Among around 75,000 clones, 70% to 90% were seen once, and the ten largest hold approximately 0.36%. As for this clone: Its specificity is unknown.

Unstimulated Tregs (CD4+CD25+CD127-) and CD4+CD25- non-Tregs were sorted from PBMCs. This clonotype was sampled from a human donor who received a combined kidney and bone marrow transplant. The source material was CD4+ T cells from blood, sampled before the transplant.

The CDR3 DNA reads as TGTGCCAGCAGCGCCATAACGGGAGGGCCTAACACCGGGGAGCTGTTTTTT. This sequence encodes CASSAITGGPNTGELFF. The chain employs TRBV9 and TRBJ2-2; 8 bases align to TRBD2. Trimming took 3 bases from V and 2 from J; bases not matched to a gene: 9. The CDR3 covers 17 residues. Germline loops: CDR1 SGDLS, CDR2 YYNGEE.